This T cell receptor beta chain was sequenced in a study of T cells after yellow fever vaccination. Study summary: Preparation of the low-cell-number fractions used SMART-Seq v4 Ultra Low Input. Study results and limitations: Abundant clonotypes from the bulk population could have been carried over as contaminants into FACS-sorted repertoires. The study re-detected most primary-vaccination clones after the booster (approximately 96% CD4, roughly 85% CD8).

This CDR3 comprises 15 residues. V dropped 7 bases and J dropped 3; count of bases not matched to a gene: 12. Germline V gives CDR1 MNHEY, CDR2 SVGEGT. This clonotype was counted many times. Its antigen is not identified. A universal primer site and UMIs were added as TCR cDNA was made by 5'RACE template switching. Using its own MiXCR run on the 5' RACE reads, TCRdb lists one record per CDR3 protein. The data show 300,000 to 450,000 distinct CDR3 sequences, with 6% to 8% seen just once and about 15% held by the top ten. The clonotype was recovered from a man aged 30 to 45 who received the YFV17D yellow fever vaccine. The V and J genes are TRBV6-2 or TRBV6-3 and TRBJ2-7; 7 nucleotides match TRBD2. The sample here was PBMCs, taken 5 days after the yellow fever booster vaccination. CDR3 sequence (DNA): TGTGCCAGCACGTCGGGCGGGAGCGGTATCTACGAGCAGTACTTC. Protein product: CASTSGGSGIYEQYF.